This T cell receptor (beta chain) comes out of a study of T and B cells in COVID-19 patients. Turning to the study itself: Peripheral blood came from COVID-19 patients with active infection or after recovery. In the active-infection cohort, about 90% of the roughly 20 patients had comorbidities linked to unfavorable COVID-19 outcome.

TRB was amplified from approximately 250-480 ng of blood genomic DNA. TRB rearrangements were amplified by multiplex PCR with BIOMED2 TRB-A/B primers. TCRdb used MiXCR to reprocess the multiplex PCR reads, holding one entry per CDR3 protein. The sample lists over 10,000 distinct CDR3 sequences, about 25% occurring once. The CDR3 spans 12 residues. Unmatched junction bases numbered 10, after V lost 11 bases and J lost 13 bases. CDR1 is KGHDR, CDR2 SFDVKD, per germline. Concerning this clonotype itself: What it binds is not known.

Broader study findings: Patients with COVID-19 reportedly showed strongly skewed T cell receptor beta variable and joining gene usage.

V gene TRBV24-1 combines with J gene TRBJ2-1, with 10 positions matching TRBD1. The clonotype comes from a human donor who had recovered from COVID-19. The sequencing sample was made of blood. CDR3 nucleotides: TGTGCCATCGCCGGGACAGGGGCTGGCCAGTTCTTC. This codes for CAIAGTGAGQFF.